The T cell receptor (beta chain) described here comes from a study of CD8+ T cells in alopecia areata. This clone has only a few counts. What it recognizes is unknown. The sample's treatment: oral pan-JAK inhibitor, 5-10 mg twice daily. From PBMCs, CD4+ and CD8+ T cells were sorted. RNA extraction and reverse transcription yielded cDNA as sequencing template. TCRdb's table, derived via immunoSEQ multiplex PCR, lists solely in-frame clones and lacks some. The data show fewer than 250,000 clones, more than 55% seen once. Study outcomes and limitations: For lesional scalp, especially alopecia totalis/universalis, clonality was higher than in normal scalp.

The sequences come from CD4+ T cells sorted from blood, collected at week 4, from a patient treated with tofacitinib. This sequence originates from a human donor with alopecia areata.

The CDR3 DNA sequence: TGCAGCGTTGTGGGACAGGGGTATGGCAATGAGCAGTTCTTC. Translating gives CSVVGQGYGNEQFF. The chain couples TRBV29-1 to TRBJ2-1, with 10 bases that match TRBD1. The ends lost 4 bases at V and 6 bases at J; junction bases unmatched: 6. CDR3 length: 14 residues. Germline CDR1 reads SQVTM; CDR2 reads ANQGSEA.